One T cell receptor (beta chain) is described in this entry. This clonotype came up a few times. The antigen this receptor binds is unknown. No base qualities exist here, and no much larger clone lies one base off it. A patient counted as having stable hyperthyroidism if there was no progression to ophthalmopathy within 18 months of follow-up. Patients with hyperthyroidism were aged 18 to 65 years, had been newly diagnosed, and had a disease duration of less than 2 months. Patients with other autoimmune diseases, uncontrolled infections, pregnancy or lactation were excluded. Diagnosis was based on clinical symptoms, serum thyroxine, TRAb, thyroid ultrasound and orbital computed tomography. Using Ficoll-Paque density gradient centrifugation, PBMCs were isolated from about 10 ml of fresh peripheral blood. Trizol reagent was used to extract the total RNA, and its quality was then checked on an Agilent 2100 Bioanalyzer.

The source of the sample is a study of Graves' ophthalmopathy and Graves' hyperthyroidism (dated by TCRdb to the late 2010s). For the wider study: Peripheral blood samples were taken at the time of initial diagnosis, before any treatment was given. In five or six hyperthyroidism patients, T-cell repertoires of thyroid tissue and blood were compared. Following sample collection, hyperthyroidism patients were given methimazole at a starting dose of 30 mg daily, and ophthalmopathy patients were given high-dose intravenous methylprednisolone. A discovery set of 95 to 100 patients (43 ophthalmopathy, fewer than 60 stable hyperthyroidism) was enrolled to explore V-J signatures distinguishing ophthalmopathy from hyperthyroidism. The independent validation cohort included approximately 19 hyperthyroidism patients plus 17 patients who later progressed from hyperthyroidism to ophthalmopathy. The study used signatures of the TCR beta repertoire to tell Graves' ophthalmopathy apart from Graves' hyperthyroidism and to predict which patients would progress to ophthalmopathy. In total, around 140 blood samples were TCR-sequenced: some 43 ophthalmopathy, about 75 hyperthyroidism and some 17 hyperthyroidism-to-ophthalmopathy patients. Summary of the overall study and its limitations: Most expanded thyroid clonotypes with frequency above 0.001 were also detected in blood, suggesting blood repertoires may reflect the thyroid immune response. In cross-validation, the 13-signature model distinguished ophthalmopathy from stable hyperthyroidism with more than 85% sensitivity and around 81% specificity, while in the test set the corresponding values were about 80% and 75%. No statistical method was used to set the sample size in advance, and the investigators knew which group each participant was assigned to. In validation, the model predicted ophthalmopathy progression with 55% to 71% sensitivity and roughly 72% specificity; roughly eleven predicted patients were CT-confirmed with GO in a median of approximately six months.

V loses 5 bases at its end and J loses 2 bases; junction bases beyond the gene matches: 11. The germline V gene provides CDR1 SGHAT and CDR2 FQNNGV. Reading from cysteine to phenylalanine, the CDR3 counts 16 amino acids. Of all the DNA, just the CDR3 is kept, 48 bases in frame from base 1. For repertoire sequencing, the TCR beta CDR3 regions were amplified from RNA transcripts. The first round of RT-PCR was done with HTBI primers and the Qiagen OneStep RT-PCR kit, and was followed by a second round of multiplex PCR, then size selection and purification. Sequencing of the libraries was carried out on an Illumina HiSeq2000 in paired-end mode with 100 bp reads. Regarding the original processing steps: SOAPnuke was used for read processing, and reads with adapters, uncalled bases, a mean Phred below 15, or no exact constant-primer or identifier match were discarded. COPE v1.2.5 was used to merge the high-quality paired reads. Each unique nucleotide sequence was defined as a clonotype, and clonotypes were aligned to IMGT TRB V, D and J references with MiTCR v1.1. Analysis was restricted to V-J combinations with a frequency above 0.0001, which covered 99% to 99.2% of repertoires. For each V-J combination, a TCR clonal expansion and chaos score was defined as F50 clonal expansion divided by the chaos observed in the TCRdist matrix. Welch's t-statistics and random forest were used to reduce features to more than ten V-J combinations, which were fed into a naive Bayes classifier. Thyroid-blood repertoire similarity was quantified with the Morisita-Horn index. TCRdb cleaned the public reads at Q25 with fastp, built clones with MiXCR and kept in-frame beta chains. Identical CDR3 protein sequences are pooled into one entry, listed with their most common genes and DNA. Here the V and J calls rest on TCRdb's processing, not on the authors' analysis. This sample is represented by a few hundred thousand distinct CDR3 sequences; about 18% of them were singletons. Roughly 2.3% of the sample rests with the top ten.

Sample: peripheral blood. The clonotype comes from an adult woman with stable Graves' hyperthyroidism. The chain is made from TRBV11-2 and TRBJ2-7; TRBD1 agrees with 8 junctional bases. The CDR3 loop reads CASSTLRGQGPYEQYF. The DNA sequence is as follows: TGTGCCAGCAGCACCCTCCGAGGACAGGGACCCTACGAGCAGTACTTC. When the CDR3 is completed using the reference TRBV11-2 and TRBJ2-7 genes on either side, the full variable domain is EAGVAQSPRYKIIEKRQSVAFWCNPISGHATLYWYQQILGQGPKLLIQFQNNGVVDDSQLPKDRFSAERLKGVDSTLKIQPAKLEDSAVYLCASSTLRGQGPYEQYFGPGTRLTVT.